Described below is a single T cell receptor (beta chain) sequence and its context. The specificity of this receptor is unknown. One base away there is no much larger clone; base qualities are not given. The record originates from a study of blood T cells in healthy people across ages (dated by TCRdb to about 2015). Describing the broader study: In model experiments, template switching captured roughly one uniquely barcoded TCR beta cDNA molecule for every two T cells. Two additional independent replicas of 1 million unique cDNA reads from the same blood draw were analyzed for two donors (one aged 18 to 30 and one aged 80 or older). Using deep sequencing normalized with unique cDNA molecular identifiers, the study measured how TCR beta repertoire diversity changes with age. The donors were divided into four age groups: young (average approximately 17 years), middle-aged (about 40), aged (around 67) and long-lived (roughly 82). To avoid experimental bias, donors of different ages were spread randomly across the sequencing lanes. General conclusions and limits of the study: Conclusive comparison of naive and antigen-experienced compartments was prevented by the profiling of bulk unsorted PBMCs. Donor CMV infection status was unknown, potentially confounding age-related changes in expanded clonotypes. As age increased, observed TCR beta diversity per million T cells dropped in a roughly linear way, and a significant reduction was already evident by age 40. Estimates of total diversity from one million sequenced T cells were regarded as lower bounds and underestimates. Compared with the aged group, more naive CD4+ T cells, fewer expanded clones and increased TCR diversity were shown by the long-lived group, suggesting age selection. The percentage of naive T cells measured by flow cytometry correlated strongly with observed TCR beta diversity.

The library was prepared using 5' RACE. TCRdb names Illumina HiSeq 2500 as the instrument used. A second PCR of about 6 to 11 cycles was performed with a sample-barcoded 5' primer and a J-beta primer mix. Each TCR beta cDNA molecule received a unique molecular identifier from a template-switch 5' adaptor carrying 12 random nucleotides. At least 2.5 million CDR3-containing paired-end reads were obtained from each sample. First-strand cDNA was synthesized from all RNA with the Mint cDNA synthesis kit, primed by a TRBC-specific oligonucleotide. After uracil-DNA glycosylase treatment, a first 18-cycle PCR used universal primers M1SS and BC2_uni_R on all cDNA. The paper's data handling went like this. Each sample was normalized by randomly selecting 1 million high-quality reads, each carrying a distinct molecular identifier. Instead of being binned into consensus sequences, reads that shared molecular identifiers were thrown out. MiTCR, run with a Q25 quality threshold and the strictest error-elimination algorithm, handled CDR3 identification, clonotype clustering and error correction. Lower-bound total TCR beta diversity was estimated with a nonparametric unseen species model using Euler transformation. Starting from the raw public reads, TCRdb applied fastp trimming at Q25, assembled clones with MiXCR and retained in-frame beta chains. Each entry merges the rows of one CDR3 protein and shows their most common DNA and genes. The authors' filters were not applied to this entry. The sample table contains roughly 800,000 distinct CDR3 sequences; only one count was recorded for roughly 50% of them. The top ten hold around 22% of the sample.

Donors were 30 to 45 systemically healthy Caucasian individuals from Russia aged roughly 6 to 100 years. Each donor gave ten milliliters of peripheral blood, collected into EDTA-treated Vacutainer tubes. Ficoll-Paque density-gradient centrifugation was used to isolate PBMCs, with at least 6.5 million per sample. Total RNA, at least 6 micrograms per sample, was extracted from PBMCs with Trizol reagent. For every donor, flow cytometry on a PBMC aliquot measured the percentage of naive CD45RAhigh/CD27high T cells. CDR1 is given as DFQATT and CDR2 as SNEGSKA, both from the germline V gene (reference sequence). Germline trimming amounts to 6 bases on V and 0 bases on J, with 8 as the count of junction bases outside the gene matches. The cysteine opens and the phenylalanine closes a CDR3 of 15 amino acids. The sequence is cut down to CDR3 DNA, 45 bases in frame from base 1.

Sample: blood. This receptor was taken from a man aged 30 to 39 in good health. The chain was built from TRBV20-1 and TRBJ2-4, with 7 bases matching TRBD2. The sequenced DNA: TGCAGTGCCTGGGGGGGTAACCTAGCCAAAAACATTCAGTACTTC. Translated, this is CSAWGGNLAKNIQYF.